The clone carrying this T cell receptor beta chain has a handful of counts. What it recognizes is unknown. The data were taken from a study of response to subunit inactivated influenza vaccine. Notes on the study in general: Few new T cells, the authors suggested, are recruited by each seasonal influenza vaccination.

One entry per CDR3 protein results from TCRdb running MiXCR on the RT-PCR reads. The sample comprises under 950,000 distinct CDR3 sequences, less than 25% of which are singletons, and about a tenth rests with the top ten. CDR3 length: 17 amino acids. The germline V gene has CDR1 SGHTA and CDR2 FQGNSA. V shed 6 bases, J shed 3 bases, and the junction held 11 bases outside the gene matches. The chain uses TRBV7-2 and TRBJ2-3; TRBD2 matches 11 bases. The sequencing used PBMCs from blood, collected roughly 5 days after vaccination. This TCR was recovered from a man aged 45-65 years who received an inactivated influenza vaccine. The CDR3 spells CASRLSSGRAMTDTQYF. Written as DNA, the CDR3 is TGTGCCAGCAGGTTGAGTAGCGGGAGGGCCATGACAGATACGCAGTATTTT.